Listed below are T cell receptor beta chains from one sample, sequenced in a study of T cell responses to AZD1222 COVID-19 vaccine. Generated by immunoSEQ multiplex PCR, the TCRdb table keeps only in-frame clones and is missing some. Here the sample spans roughly 100,000 clones, approximately 90% being singletons. The sequenced sample was peripheral blood, obtained on day 0 of AZD1222 vaccination. These receptors were taken from an adult in good health. Each CDR3 is given with its conserved first and last residue. D genes are given only for firm matches. Clone size appears in some rows only: once, few, many, or a class for an expanded clone.

>few|TRBV2|.|TRBJ1-1
TGTGCCAGCAGCGGACGACAGAACACTGAAGCTTTCTTT
CASSGRQNTEAFF
>.|TRBV20-1|TRBD1|TRBJ1-2
TGCAGTGCTAGTTCCCCTCCGGACAGGGGACAGGGCCCAGGCTTTCTCACCTTC
CSASSPPDRGQGPGFLTF
>.|TRBV18|TRBD1|TRBJ1-2
TGTGCCAGCTCACCATCAGGGGGAGGACACACCTTC
CASSPSGGGHTF
>.|TRBV6-4|.|TRBJ2-1
TGTGCCAGCAGTCCCCGCTGGCAGGTTAAGAATGAGCAGTTCTTC
CASSPRWQVKNEQFF
>.|TRBV10-2|.|TRBJ1-2
TGCGCCAGCAGTACAGCATATGGCTACACCTTC
CASSTAYGYTF
>once|TRBV19|TRBD1|TRBJ2-7
TGTGCCAGTAGTATCAACGGGGACAGGGGGCACGAGCAGTACTTC
CASSINGDRGHEQYF
>.|TRBV6-5|.|TRBJ1-6
TGTGCCAGCAGCTTGGTCAAGAGAGAACCCCTCCACTTT
CASSLVKREPLHF
>.|TRBV6-6|.|TRBJ1-1
TGTGCCAGCAGTTACCCCCATGCGGGTGCTGAAGCTTTCTTT
CASSYPHAGAEAFF
>.|TRBV18|.|TRBJ1-5
TGTGCCAGCTCACAAGTTACAGGGTCGGGCAATCAGCCCCAGCATTTT
CASSQVTGSGNQPQHF
>.|TRBV12-3/TRBV12-4|.|TRBJ2-5
TGTGCCAGCAGAGTCAGCGCCGGAGAGACCCAGTACTTC
CASRVSAGETQYF
>once|TRBV5-1|TRBD1|TRBJ1-6
TGCGCCAGCAGCTTACAGGGGAGTTCGCGGAATTCACCCCTCCACTTT
CASSLQGSSRNSPLHF
>once|TRBV5-1|.|TRBJ2-7
TGCGCCAGCAGCTTGGTGGGCGGTACCTCCTACGAGCAGTACTTC
CASSLVGGTSYEQYF
>.|TRBV19|.|TRBJ1-5
TGTGCCAGTAGTATAGAATTGAGATCTCTAAATAGCAATCAGCCCCAGCATTTT
CASSIELRSLNSNQPQHF
>.|TRBV15|.|TRBJ1-5
TGTGCCACCAGCAGAGATTTCAGGCAGCCCCAGCATTTT
CATSRDFRQPQHF
>.|TRBV29-1|TRBD2|TRBJ2-3
TGCAGCGTCTTAGCGGGGGGCACAGATACGCAGTATTTT
CSVLAGGTDTQYF
>.|TRBV28|TRBD2|TRBJ2-5
TGTGCCAGCAGCCCTTCCGGGGGGGAAGAGACCCAGTACTTC
CASSPSGGEETQYF
>.|TRBV19|.|TRBJ2-1
TGTGCCAGTAGCTGGGGTAGGGATGAGCAGTTCTTC
CASSWGRDEQFF
>.|TRBV29-1|TRBD1|TRBJ2-1
TGCAGCTCTAATCGGGTTCAGGGGGCTGATGAGCAGTTCTTC
CSSNRVQGADEQFF
>.|TRBV4-1|.|TRBJ2-1
TGCGCCAGCACACTTATCGCGGAGATCCGTGCGGATGAGCAGTTCTTC
CASTLIAEIRADEQFF
>.|TRBV16|.|TRBJ1-2
TGTGCCAGCAGCCCAAAGGCGGAAGGCTATGGCTACACCTTC
CASSPKAEGYGYTF
>.|TRBV5-4|TRBD1|TRBJ2-1
TGTGCCAGCAGCGAGGGACAGATCTTTTTCTACAATGAGCAGTTCTTC
CASSEGQIFFYNEQFF
>once|TRBV9|.|TRBJ2-3
TGTGCCAGCAGCGTAGCGGGGGCAGATACGCAGTATTTT
CASSVAGADTQYF
>.|TRBV27|.|TRBJ2-7
TGTGCCAGCAGTATCTATGCGCGGGGTTCCTACGAGCAGTACTTC
CASSIYARGSYEQYF
>.|TRBV3-1/TRBV3-2|.|TRBJ1-1
TGTGCCAGCACTAGCGGGTGGGACACTGAAGCTTTCTTT
CASTSGWDTEAFF
>.|TRBV2|.|TRBJ1-1
TGTGCCAGCAGTCCACAGGGCCTGAACACTGAAGCTTTCTTT
CASSPQGLNTEAFF
>.|TRBV9|TRBD2|TRBJ2-1
TGTGCCAGCACGACTAGCGGGGGGTTCCTGGGGGAGCAGTTCTTC
CASTTSGGFLGEQFF
>.|TRBV9|.|TRBJ1-1
TGTGCCAGCAGCTCCACAGGGTACACTGAAGCTTTCTTT
CASSSTGYTEAFF
>.|TRBV7-9|.|TRBJ1-1
TGTGCCAGCAGCTTACGACCGGTGAACACTGAAGCTTTCTTT
CASSLRPVNTEAFF
>.|TRBV2|.|TRBJ1-2
TGTGCCAGCAGTGAAATACCTAATACCTATGGCTACACCTTC
CASSEIPNTYGYTF
>.|TRBV7-6|.|TRBJ1-6
TGTGCCAGCAGCTTAAACCAGGGAGGTTCACCCCTCCACTTT
CASSLNQGGSPLHF
>.|TRBV5-6|.|TRBJ2-1
TGTGCCAGCAGGCTCCGGGACTCATACAATGAGCAGTTCTTC
CASRLRDSYNEQFF
>.|TRBV30|.|TRBJ1-1
TGTGCCTGGAGTGTATCAGGCAGCACTGAAGCTTTCTTT
CAWSVSGSTEAFF
>.|TRBV6-1|.|TRBJ2-7
TGTGCCAGCAGTGAACGGTACGAGCAGTACTTC
CASSERYEQYF
>.|TRBV11-2|TRBD2|TRBJ2-7
TGTGCCAGCAGCTGGACGACTAGCGGGGCCTACGAGCAGTACTTC
CASSWTTSGAYEQYF
>.|TRBV7-3|.|TRBJ2-7
TGTGCCAGCAGCTTGACCCGTTTGAACGAGCAGTACTTC
CASSLTRLNEQYF
>.|TRBV5-1|TRBD2|TRBJ2-3
TGCGCCAGCAGCGGGAGACTAGCGGGGGGTGTCACAGATACGCAGTATTTT
CASSGRLAGGVTDTQYF
>.|TRBV12-3/TRBV12-4|.|TRBJ2-7
TGTGCCAGCAGTGCGACGACCGAGAACGAGCAGTACTTC
CASSATTENEQYF